A single sample is the source of the 18 T cell receptor beta chains below, sequenced in a study of blood T cell dynamics during melanoma immunotherapy. Sequenced by immunoSEQ multiplex PCR; TCRdb stores in-frame clones only, minus some. The sample includes 9,700 or so clones, over 85% seen only once; the top ten take 32%. Noted time point: pre-treatment baseline. Specimen: blood, collected from a patient treated with checkpoint blockade. The receptor source for this set is a human donor with melanoma.

The V call is TRBV5-1, the J call TRBJ2-4; the D gene is possibly TRBD2 (9 bases). Germline lookup yields CDR1 SGHRS and CDR2 YFSETQ. Trimming pared 4 bases from V and 8 bases from J, leaving 19 bases between. The length of the CDR3 is 15 residues. The chain's CDR3 is CASSPDRGGRDIQYF. In nucleotides, the CDR3 is TGCGCCAGCAGCCCAGACAGGGGCGGGAGGGACATTCAGTACTTC.

The rearrangement uses TRBV6-1 and TRBJ2-5; D assignment may be TRBD1 or TRBD2 (5 bases each). The CDR3 extends over 15 amino acids. Between the trimmed V and J ends, which lost 1 base and 1 base, there was a span of 10 bases. Looked up from germline, CDR1 is MNHNS and CDR2 is SASEGT. This chain's CDR3 is CASSEGPGTQETQYF. Written as DNA, the CDR3 is TGTGCCAGCAGTGAAGGCCCGGGGACCCAAGAGACCCAGTACTTC.

This chain links TRBV28 with TRBJ2-1; 13 nucleotides match TRBD2. Germline V lookup: CDR1 MDHEN, CDR2 SYDVKM. Losses at the gene ends were 4 bases for V and 9 bases for J; bases not matched to a gene: 15. CDR3 size: 18 residues. This CDR3 reads CASSSPRTSGRAGGEQFF. CDR3 coding DNA: TGTGCCAGCAGTTCTCCCCGTACTAGCGGGAGGGCCGGGGGTGAGCAGTTCTTC. Together with reference TRBV28 and TRBJ2-1, the CDR3 gives the full variable domain: DVKVTQSSRYLVKRTGEKVFLECVQDMDHENMFWYRQDPGLGLRLIYFSYDVKMKEKGDIPEGYSVSREKKERFSLILESASTNQTSMYLCASSSPRTSGRAGGEQFFGPGTRLTVL.

This clone was seen a few times. The rearrangement uses TRBV5-1 and TRBJ1-2; D not resolved. CDR3 size: 14 residues. Germline CDR1 is SGHRS and CDR2 is YFSETQ. With 0 bases removed from V and 4 bases from J, the gap between germline ends came to 10 bases. CDR3 sequence: CASSLVAAGYGYTF. The CDR3 nucleotides are TGCGCCAGCAGCTTGGTGGCGGCTGGCTATGGCTACACCTTC.

This chain connects TRBV9 to TRBJ2-1; tentatively, D is TRBD1 or TRBD2 (6 bases each). The CDR3 extends over 14 amino acids. V was shortened by 6 bases and J by 3 bases, with 13 bases between the two germline ends. Germline V gene sequence: CDR1 SGDLS, CDR2 YYNGEE. Here the CDR3 DNA reads TGTGCCAGCACGAGGGCGGGACACTACAATGAGCAGTTCTTC. Amino acid sequence: CASTRAGHYNEQFF.

The gene calls are TRBV19 and TRBJ2-2; 7 bases agree with TRBD1. This CDR3 region has 15 residues. V trimming: 4 bases; J trimming: 6 bases; junction bases outside the gene matches: 8. CDR1 is LNHDA, CDR2 SQIVND, per germline (reference sequence). CDR3 nucleotides: TGTGCCAGTAGTAGCCTTCCCGGGACAGCCGGGGAGCTGTTTTTT. Its protein is CASSSLPGTAGELFF. Full variable domain (rest looked up from reference TRBV19 and TRBJ2-2): DGGITQSPKYLFRKEGQNVTLSCEQNLNHDAMYWYRQDPGQGLRLIYYSQIVNDFQKGDIAEGYSVSREKKESFPLTVTSAQKNPTAFYLCASSSLPGTAGELFFGEGSRLTVL.

J is TRBJ2-7 and V is TRBV11-3; TRBD2 matches 13 bases. Germline V gene lookup returns CDR1 SGHNT and CDR2 YENEEA. The CDR3 contains 18 residues. V lost 5 bases and J lost 0; bases outside the gene matches: 10. This CDR3 is CASSVYGGTSGTSYEQYF. As DNA, the CDR3 is TGTGCCAGCAGCGTATACGGGGGGACTAGCGGGACCTCCTACGAGCAGTACTTC.

V gene TRBV28 combines with J gene TRBJ2-7; D not resolved. V lost 1 base and J 3 bases, leaving 16 bases between the germline ends. This CDR3 is 16 amino acids long. CDR1 MDHEN and CDR2 SYDVKM come from the germline V gene. CDR3 nucleotides: TGTGCCAGCAGTTTATCGGGCAGCCCGGCTTTCTACGAGCAGTACTTC. Its translation is CASSLSGSPAFYEQYF.

The rearrangement joins TRBV11-1 to TRBJ1-1; D is uncertain. Germline values: CDR1 SGHAT, CDR2 FQDESV (reference sequence). The CDR3 is 16 amino acids. The V end lost 0 bases, the J end lost 6 bases, and 17 bases lay between the germline ends. The CDR3 DNA follows: TGTGCCAGCAGCTTAGCGTTCGGGCCCCGCGCCCCTGAAGCTTTCTTT. It codes for CASSLAFGPRAPEAFF. The whole variable domain, remainder taken from reference TRBV11-1 and TRBJ1-1, is EAEVAQSPRYKITEKSQAVAFWCDPISGHATLYWYRQILGQGPELLVQFQDESVVDDSQLPKDRFSAERLKGVDSTLKIQPAELGDSAMYLCASSLAFGPRAPEAFFGQGTRLTVV.

This clone was picked up one time. The chain links TRBV30 to TRBJ2-5; D remains ambiguous. The CDR3 covers 13 residues. V was pared by 1 base and J by 1 base, with 7 bases between. The germline V gene encodes CDR1 GTSNPN and CDR2 SVGIG (reference sequence). The CDR3 reads CAWSGTFQETQYF. CDR3 coding DNA: TGTGCCTGGAGTGGCACCTTCCAAGAGACCCAGTACTTC.

This chain joins TRBV27 and TRBJ2-7; D remains unclear. V lost 3 bases and J 4 bases, leaving 13 bases between the germline ends. Germline loops: CDR1 MNHEY, CDR2 SMNVEV (reference sequence). The length of the CDR3 is 14 residues. The CDR3 coding sequence is TGTGCCAGCAGTTTTGTGGGCCCAACGTACGAGCAGTACTTC. Its protein product is CASSFVGPTYEQYF.

The chain has TRBV28 and TRBJ2-5; TRBD1 matches 8 bases. Germline values: CDR1 MDHEN, CDR2 SYDVKM. The CDR3 has 15 residues. V lost 6 bases and J lost 5; bases outside the gene matches: 11. This CDR3 is CASRRQGTAGETQYF. DNA for the CDR3: TGTGCCAGCAGGCGACAGGGGACGGCCGGGGAGACCCAGTACTTC. Drawing the rest from reference TRBV28 and TRBJ2-5, the complete variable domain is DVKVTQSSRYLVKRTGEKVFLECVQDMDHENMFWYRQDPGLGLRLIYFSYDVKMKEKGDIPEGYSVSREKKERFSLILESASTNQTSMYLCASRRQGTAGETQYFGPGTRLLVL.

The chain carries TRBV7-2 and TRBJ2-1, with 14 bases identical to TRBD2. V gave up 5 bases and J gave up 8 bases; unmatched junction bases: 8. The CDR3 consists of 16 residues. CDR1 SGHTA and CDR2 FQGNSA come from the germline V gene. The CDR3 region is CASSAPGTSGSYEQFF. The CDR3 DNA is TGTGCCAGCAGCGCCCCCGGGACTAGCGGGAGTTATGAGCAGTTCTTC.

This chain uses TRBV27 with TRBJ2-5, with D unresolved. The V end lost 5 bases, the J end lost 0 bases, and 4 bases lay between the germline ends. In germline, CDR1 is MNHEY, CDR2 SMNVEV (reference sequence). There are 12 residues in the CDR3. CDR3 in amino acids: CASSHHQETQYF. CDR3 nucleotides: TGTGCCAGCAGTCACCACCAAGAGACCCAGTACTTC.

The chain has TRBV28 and TRBJ2-5, with D perhaps TRBD1 or TRBD2 (5 bases each). Matching the DNA end better, TRBJ2-7 makes the J call doubtful. The CDR3 has 12 amino acids. Per the germline V gene, CDR1 is MDHEN and CDR2 is SYDVKM. CDR3 DNA: TGTGCCTCTGGGGGAAACTCCTACGAGCAGTACTTC. This codes for CASGGNSYEQYF.

This clone was observed a single time. This rearrangement joins TRBV7-9 to TRBJ2-4; no definite D call. CDR3 size: 17 residues. The V gene's germline CDR1 is SEHNR and CDR2 FQNEAQ (reference sequence). The ends were cut back, 5 bases at V and 0 bases at J, with 17 bases in the middle. The CDR3 DNA reads as TGTGCCAGCAGCCAATTGGGCAGCCCGATAGCCAAAAACATTCAGTACTTC. Translation gives CASSQLGSPIAKNIQYF.

This clone was seen a handful of times. This sequence joins TRBV6-5 and TRBJ2-2; perhaps TRBD1 as D (6 bases). This CDR3 is built from 13 residues. V was cut by 5 bases and J by 5 bases, with 9 bases left in between. Germline V lookup: CDR1 MNHEY, CDR2 SVGAGI. This chain's CDR3 is CASSDTGTGELFF. In DNA, the CDR3 is TGTGCCAGCAGTGACACAGGGACCGGGGAGCTGTTTTTT.

The chain links TRBV7-6 to TRBJ1-2; weak D call: TRBD1 (6 bases). This CDR3 spans 15 amino acids. Looked up from germline, CDR1 is SGHVS and CDR2 is FNYEAQ. The V and J ends lost 3 bases and 3 bases respectively, with 14 bases between them. CDR3 in DNA: TGTGCCAGCAGCTTGGGGGCAGGGGCCGACTATGGCTACACCTTC. Protein: CASSLGAGADYGYTF. The entire variable domain, with the rest obtained from reference TRBV7-6 and TRBJ1-2, is as follows: GAGVSQSPRYKVTKRGQDVALRCDPISGHVSLYWYRQALGQGPEFLTYFNYEAQQDKSGLPNDRFSAERPEGSISTLTIQRTEQRDSAMYRCASSLGAGADYGYTFGSGTRLTVV.